A single sample is the source of the 17 T cell receptor beta chains below, sequenced in a study of cytomegalovirus exposure and HLA in healthy donors. Both 60 Vbeta primers and 13 Jbeta primers went into the PCR. Clones were read by immunoSEQ multiplex PCR, and TCRdb kept only the in-frame ones, dropping some. Of roughly 100,000 clones in the sample, around 80% were seen once. The sample consisted of PBMCs. These receptors were collected from a female donor in good health and CMV-seropositive.

The chain carries TRBV29-1 and TRBJ2-1, with TRBD2 as a possible D gene (5 bases). The CDR3 totals 13 residues. Germline V gene data show CDR1 as SQVTM and CDR2 as ANQGSEA. The ends were cut back, 8 bases at V and 0 bases at J, with 11 bases in the middle. CDR3 amino acids: CSSRRSSYNEQFF. The CDR3 region has the DNA TGCAGCTCTAGGAGGAGCTCCTACAATGAGCAGTTCTTC.

The chain combines TRBV4-1 with TRBJ1-2; no definite D call. The CDR3 has 17 residues. Germline lookup yields CDR1 MGHRA and CDR2 YSYEKL. Trimming shortened V by 0 bases and J by 6 bases, and 20 bases separated the two germline ends. The CDR3 sequence is CASSQDHEILTVDGYTF. The CDR3 DNA reads TGCGCCAGCAGCCAAGATCACGAGATATTAACGGTCGATGGCTACACCTTC.

The chain combines TRBV12-5 with TRBJ2-1, with 8 bases fitting TRBD2. V shed 9 bases, J shed 6 bases, and the junction held 10 bases outside the gene matches. This CDR3 contains 14 residues. The germline V gene has CDR1 LGHNT and CDR2 FRNRAP. In DNA, the CDR3 is TGTGCTAGCTCCTTGGCGGGAGGAGTCAATGAGCAGTTCTTC. Translated, it gives CASSLAGGVNEQFF.

The chain joins TRBV5-3 to TRBJ2-1; 8 nucleotides align to TRBD2. TRBV5-3 is classed as an ORF, of uncertain function. The CDR3 totals 16 residues. Germline trimming cut 4 bases from V and 5 bases from J; bases unmatched to any gene: 11. CDR3 nucleotides: TGTGCCAGAAGCCCCACTCCGGGACTAGACGACAATGAGCAGTTCTTC. Amino acids: CARSPTPGLDDNEQFF.

The V call is TRBV5-1, the J call TRBJ2-5; 8 bases are shared with TRBD2. V shed 3 bases, J shed 1 base, and the junction held 8 bases outside the gene matches. The CDR3 is 16 residues long. Germline V gives CDR1 SGHRS, CDR2 YFSETQ. This CDR3 reads CASSSGIAGIQETQYF. The CDR3 DNA follows: TGCGCCAGCAGCTCGGGGATAGCGGGAATCCAAGAGACCCAGTACTTC.

This chain connects TRBV5-6 to TRBJ1-4; 9 bases are shared with TRBD1. The CDR3 is 15 amino acids. The V segment lost 4 bases and the J segment 3 bases; nucleotides outside the gene matches: 4. CDR1 is SGHDT and CDR2 is YYEEEE in the germline V gene. In DNA form, the CDR3 reads TGTGCCAGCAGCCCGGGACAGGGACCTAATGAAAAACTGTTTTTT. It is translated as CASSPGQGPNEKLFF.

This chain uses TRBV30 with TRBJ1-2; 7 bases line up with TRBD1. CDR1 is GTSNPN and CDR2 is SVGIG in the germline V gene (reference sequence). V shed 2 bases and J 3 bases; nucleotides not matched to a gene: 6. The CDR3 extends over 14 amino acids. The CDR3 spells CAWSKGQRYYGYTF. The CDR3 nucleotides read TGTGCCTGGAGTAAGGGACAGAGATACTATGGCTACACCTTC.

This clone came up a few times. This rearrangement joins TRBV5-1 to TRBJ2-7; no clear D gene. The CDR3 has 12 residues. Germline loops: CDR1 SGHRS, CDR2 YFSETQ. V was cut by 0 bases and J by 6 bases, with 7 bases left in between. The chain's CDR3 is CASSLDRAEQYF. In DNA, the CDR3 is TGCGCCAGCAGCTTGGATAGAGCCGAGCAGTACTTC.

The gene calls are TRBV5-1 and TRBJ2-1; TRBD2 agrees at 9 bases. Unmatched junction bases numbered 11, after V lost 0 bases and J lost 10 bases. Germline V gene data show CDR1 as SGHRS and CDR2 as YFSETQ. This CDR3 has 16 residues. The CDR3 sequence is CASSLGGLAGVWEQFF. CDR3 bases: TGCGCCAGCAGCTTGGGTGGGTTAGCGGGAGTGTGGGAGCAGTTCTTC. The complete variable domain, with remaining parts taken from reference TRBV5-1 and TRBJ2-1, reads KAGVTQTPRYLIKTRGQQVTLSCSPISGHRSVSWYQQTPGQGLQFLFEYFSETQRNKGNFPGRFSGRQFSNSRSEMNVSTLELGDSALYLCASSLGGLAGVWEQFFGPGTRLTVL.

CDR3 DNA sequence: TGTGCCAGCTCACCATCCGGACAAGGTGGAAACACCATATATTTT. Translated: CASSPSGQGGNTIYF. The chain combines TRBV18 with TRBJ1-3; possible D gene TRBD1, 5 bases. Germline V gene sequence: CDR1 KGHSH, CDR2 LQKENI. V lost 2 bases and J 3 bases, leaving 11 bases between the germline ends. The CDR3 is 15 residues long.

In this sample, this clone turned up a few times. The chain has TRBV2 and TRBJ2-7; 8 bases line up with TRBD1. In germline, CDR1 is SNHLY, CDR2 FYNNEI. The CDR3 length is 14 residues. V lost 6 bases, J lost 8 bases, and 12 bases stayed unmatched. CDR3 protein: CASRIQDRDTKQYF. CDR3 bases: TGTGCCAGCAGGATTCAGGACAGGGACACTAAGCAGTACTTC.

V gene TRBV7-3 combines with J gene TRBJ2-1; maybe TRBD2 (6 bases). Trimming stripped 5 bases from V and 6 bases from J, with 20 bases between. The CDR3 consists of 16 residues. Germline lookup yields CDR1 SGHTA and CDR2 FQGTGA. DNA for the CDR3: TGTGCCAGCAGCCGCGATAGCGGAACCCTCCTCAATGAGCAGTTCTTC. It translates to CASSRDSGTLLNEQFF.

The chain uses TRBV4-2 and TRBJ2-3, with 7 bases identical to TRBD2. CDR1 LGHNA and CDR2 YNFKEQ come from the germline V gene. This CDR3 spans 16 amino acids. V shed 2 bases, J shed 2 bases, and the junction held 7 bases outside the gene matches. Written as DNA, the CDR3 is TGTGCCAGCAGCCAACTAAGTAGCGGGCTCACAGATACGCAGTATTTT. Residues: CASSQLSSGLTDTQYF.

The CDR3 loop is CATGLNGRQQFF. The CDR3 DNA reads as TGTGCCACCGGTTTAAATGGGAGACAGCAGTTCTTC. The chain joins TRBV15 to TRBJ2-1; perhaps TRBD2 as D (5 bases). Trimming removed 8 bases from V and 11 bases from J, with 16 bases in between. This CDR3 spans 12 amino acids. Germline assignment: CDR1 LNHNV and CDR2 YYDKDF (reference sequence).

The rearrangement joins TRBV30 to TRBJ1-6; no clear D. Trimming left V 1 base short and J 7 bases short, with 11 bases between. CDR1 and CDR2 from the germline V gene are GTSNPN and SVGIG (reference sequence). The CDR3 sequence is 14 residues long. The CDR3 nucleotides are TGTGCCTGGAGTGGAGGGCTTGGCAATTCACCCCTCCACTTT. It specifies CAWSGGLGNSPLHF.

J is TRBJ2-1 and V is TRBV4-1, with TRBD2 matching 9 bases. After removal of 1 base from V and 6 bases from J, the junction contained 7 bases not matched to a gene. The CDR3 has 16 residues. CDR1 is MGHRA, CDR2 YSYEKL, per germline. The CDR3 reads CASSQGIAGGLNEQFF. CDR3 DNA: TGCGCCAGCAGCCAAGGAATCGCGGGGGGGCTCAATGAGCAGTTCTTC.

This clone was seen just once. CDR3 sequence (DNA): TGTGCAGCGCAAAGAGGGGGGGCCCACAATGAGCAGTTCTTC. It codes for CAAQRGGAHNEQFF. This chain uses TRBV6-1 with TRBJ2-1, with D tentatively TRBD2 (7 bases). This CDR3 comprises 14 residues. From germline, CDR1 is MNHNS and CDR2 SASEGT.